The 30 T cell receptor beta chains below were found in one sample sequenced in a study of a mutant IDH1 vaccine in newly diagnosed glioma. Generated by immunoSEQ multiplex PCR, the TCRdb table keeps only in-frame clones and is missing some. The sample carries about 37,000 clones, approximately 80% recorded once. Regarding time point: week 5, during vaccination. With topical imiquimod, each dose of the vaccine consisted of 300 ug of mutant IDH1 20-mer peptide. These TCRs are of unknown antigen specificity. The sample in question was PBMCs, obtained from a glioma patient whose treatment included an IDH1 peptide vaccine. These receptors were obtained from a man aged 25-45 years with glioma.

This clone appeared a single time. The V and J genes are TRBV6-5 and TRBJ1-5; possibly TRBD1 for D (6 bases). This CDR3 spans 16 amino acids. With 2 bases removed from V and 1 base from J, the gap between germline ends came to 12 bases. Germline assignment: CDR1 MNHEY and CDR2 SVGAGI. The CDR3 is CASSYQGRVSNQPQHF. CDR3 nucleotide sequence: TGTGCCAGCAGTTACCAGGGGCGAGTAAGCAATCAGCCCCAGCATTTT.

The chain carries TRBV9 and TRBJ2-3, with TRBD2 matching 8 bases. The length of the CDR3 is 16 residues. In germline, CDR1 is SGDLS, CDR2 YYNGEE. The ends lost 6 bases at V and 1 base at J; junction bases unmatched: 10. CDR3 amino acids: CASNPYSGGRTDTQYF. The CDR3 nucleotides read TGTGCCAGCAACCCCTACTCGGGGGGGCGCACAGATACGCAGTATTTT.

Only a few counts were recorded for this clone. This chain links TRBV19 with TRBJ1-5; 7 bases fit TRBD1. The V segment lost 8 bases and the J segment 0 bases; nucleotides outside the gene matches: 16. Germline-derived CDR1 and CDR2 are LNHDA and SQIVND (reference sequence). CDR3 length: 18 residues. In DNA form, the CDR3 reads TGTGCCAGTGAGCCACGGGCAGGGGGGCTTTATAGCAATCAGCCCCAGCATTTT. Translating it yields CASEPRAGGLYSNQPQHF.

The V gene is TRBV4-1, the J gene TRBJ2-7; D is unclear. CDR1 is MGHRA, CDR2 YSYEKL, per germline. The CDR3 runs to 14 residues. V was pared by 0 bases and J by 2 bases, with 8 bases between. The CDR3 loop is CASSQDPYAYEQYF. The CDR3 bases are TGCGCCAGCAGCCAAGATCCCTATGCCTACGAGCAGTACTTC.

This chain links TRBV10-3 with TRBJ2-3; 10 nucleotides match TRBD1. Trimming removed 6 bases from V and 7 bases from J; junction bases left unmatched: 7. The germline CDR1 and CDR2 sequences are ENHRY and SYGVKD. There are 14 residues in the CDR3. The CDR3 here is CAIRTTGGAYTQYF. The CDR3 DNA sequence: TGTGCCATCAGAACGACAGGGGGCGCGTATACGCAGTATTTT.

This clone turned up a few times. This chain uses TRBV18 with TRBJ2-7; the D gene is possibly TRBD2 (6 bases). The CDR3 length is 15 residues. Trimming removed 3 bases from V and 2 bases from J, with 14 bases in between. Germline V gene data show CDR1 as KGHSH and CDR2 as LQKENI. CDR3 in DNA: TGTGCCAGCTCACCGACGGGTGGGGAGGCCTACGAGCAGTACTTC. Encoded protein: CASSPTGGEAYEQYF.

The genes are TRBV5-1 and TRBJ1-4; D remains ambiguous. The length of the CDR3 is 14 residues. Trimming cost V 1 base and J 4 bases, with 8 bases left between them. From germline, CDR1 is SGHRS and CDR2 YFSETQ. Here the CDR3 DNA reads TGCGCCAGCAGCTTGATCGGATATAATGAAAAACTGTTTTTT. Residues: CASSLIGYNEKLFF.

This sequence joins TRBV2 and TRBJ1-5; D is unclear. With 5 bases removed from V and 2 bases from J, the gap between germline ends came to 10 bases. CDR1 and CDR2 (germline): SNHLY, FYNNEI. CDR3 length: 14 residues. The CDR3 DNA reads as TGTGCCAGCAGTTTCGGGAGAGGCAATCAGCCCCAGCATTTT. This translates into CASSFGRGNQPQHF.

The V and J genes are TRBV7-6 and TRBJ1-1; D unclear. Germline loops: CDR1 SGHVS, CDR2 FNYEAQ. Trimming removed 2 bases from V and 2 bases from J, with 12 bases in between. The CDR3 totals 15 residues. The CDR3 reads CASSLSLKLNTEAFF. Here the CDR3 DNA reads TGTGCCAGCAGCTTATCATTAAAACTTAACACTGAAGCTTTCTTT.

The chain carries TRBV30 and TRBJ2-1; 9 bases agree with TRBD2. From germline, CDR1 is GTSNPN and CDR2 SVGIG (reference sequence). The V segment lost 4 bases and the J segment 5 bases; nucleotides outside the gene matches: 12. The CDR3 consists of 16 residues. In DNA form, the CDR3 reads TGTGCCTGGACCGTTCGGCGGGAGGGGCCACACAATGAGCAGTTCTTC. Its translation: CAWTVRREGPHNEQFF. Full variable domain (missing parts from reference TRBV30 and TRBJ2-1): SQTIHQWPATLVQPVGSPLSLECTVEGTSNPNLYWYRQAAGRGLQLLFYSVGIGQISSEVPQNLSASRPQDRQFILSSKKLLLSDSGFYLCAWTVRREGPHNEQFFGPGTRLTVL.

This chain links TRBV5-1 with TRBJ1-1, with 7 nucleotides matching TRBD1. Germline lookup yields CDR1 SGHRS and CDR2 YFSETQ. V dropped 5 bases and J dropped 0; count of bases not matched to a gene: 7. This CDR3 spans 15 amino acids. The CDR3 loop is CASRGQALMNTEAFF. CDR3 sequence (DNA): TGCGCCAGCAGAGGACAGGCCCTGATGAACACTGAAGCTTTCTTT.

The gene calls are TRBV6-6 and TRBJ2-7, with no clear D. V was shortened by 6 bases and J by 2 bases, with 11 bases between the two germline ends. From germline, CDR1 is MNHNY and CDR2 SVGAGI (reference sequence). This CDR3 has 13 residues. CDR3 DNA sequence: TGTGCCAGCAGCCCTACTGGGGCCTACGAGCAGTACTTC. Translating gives CASSPTGAYEQYF.

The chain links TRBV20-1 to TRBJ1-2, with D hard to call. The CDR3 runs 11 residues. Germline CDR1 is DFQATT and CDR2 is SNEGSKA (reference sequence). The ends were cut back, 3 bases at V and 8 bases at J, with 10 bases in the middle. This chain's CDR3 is CSASDSYGYTF. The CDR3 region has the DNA TGCAGTGCTAGTGACTCGTACGGCTACACCTTC.

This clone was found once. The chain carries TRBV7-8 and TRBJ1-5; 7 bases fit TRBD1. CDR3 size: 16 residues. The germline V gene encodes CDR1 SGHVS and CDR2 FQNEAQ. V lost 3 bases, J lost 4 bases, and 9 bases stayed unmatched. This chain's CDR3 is CASSLGKRQGNQPQHF. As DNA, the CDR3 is TGTGCCAGCAGCTTGGGGAAAAGACAGGGAAATCAGCCCCAGCATTTT.

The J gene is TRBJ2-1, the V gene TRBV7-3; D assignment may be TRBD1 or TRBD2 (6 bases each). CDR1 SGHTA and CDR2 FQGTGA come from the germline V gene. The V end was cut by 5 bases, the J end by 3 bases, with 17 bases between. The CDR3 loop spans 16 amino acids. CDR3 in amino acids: CASSPEGVGGYNEQFF. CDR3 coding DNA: TGTGCCAGCAGCCCCGAGGGGGTGGGGGGCTACAATGAGCAGTTCTTC.

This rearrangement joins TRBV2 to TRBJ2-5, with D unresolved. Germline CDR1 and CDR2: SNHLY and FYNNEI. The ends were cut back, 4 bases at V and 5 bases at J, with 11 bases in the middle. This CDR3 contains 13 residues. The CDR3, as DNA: TGTGCCAGCAGTGGGGTCCCTGGGGAGACCCAGTACTTC. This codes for CASSGVPGETQYF.

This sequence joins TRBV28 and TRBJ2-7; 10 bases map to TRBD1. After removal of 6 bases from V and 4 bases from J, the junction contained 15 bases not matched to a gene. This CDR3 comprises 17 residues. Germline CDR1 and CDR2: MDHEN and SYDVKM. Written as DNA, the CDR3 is TGTGCCAGCAGCGGATCCGGCCCGGGGACAGGGGTGTACGAGCAGTACTTC. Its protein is CASSGSGPGTGVYEQYF. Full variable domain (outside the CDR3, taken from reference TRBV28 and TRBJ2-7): DVKVTQSSRYLVKRTGEKVFLECVQDMDHENMFWYRQDPGLGLRLIYFSYDVKMKEKGDIPEGYSVSREKKERFSLILESASTNQTSMYLCASSGSGPGTGVYEQYFGPGTRLTVT.

The CDR3 loop is CASSLRGDRFYEQYF. The CDR3 DNA is TGTGCCAGCAGTCTCAGGGGTGACCGGTTCTACGAGCAGTACTTC. The chain has TRBV27 and TRBJ2-7; D may be TRBD1 (6 bases). The CDR3 sequence is 15 residues long. Deletions cut 5 bases from V and 3 bases from J, with 17 bases between. Germline-derived CDR1 and CDR2 are MNHEY and SMNVEV (reference sequence).

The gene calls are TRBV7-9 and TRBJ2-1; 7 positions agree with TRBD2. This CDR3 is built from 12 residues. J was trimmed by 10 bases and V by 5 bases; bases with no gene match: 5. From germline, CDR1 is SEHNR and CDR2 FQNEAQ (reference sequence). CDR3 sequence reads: CASSPNSGEQFF. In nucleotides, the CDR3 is TGTGCCAGCAGCCCGAATAGCGGGGAGCAGTTCTTC. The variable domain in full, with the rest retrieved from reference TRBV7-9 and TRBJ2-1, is DTGVSQNPRHKITKRGQNVTFRCDPISEHNRLYWYRQTLGQGPEFLTYFQNEAQLEKSRLLSDRFSAERPKGSFSTLEIQRTEQGDSAMYLCASSPNSGEQFFGPGTRLTVL.

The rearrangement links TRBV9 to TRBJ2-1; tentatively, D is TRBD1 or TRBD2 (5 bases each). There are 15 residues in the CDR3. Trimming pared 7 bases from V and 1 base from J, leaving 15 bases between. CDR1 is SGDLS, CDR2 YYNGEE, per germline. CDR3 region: CASAVGRMSYNEQFF. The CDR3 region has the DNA TGTGCCAGCGCGGTGGGACGTATGTCCTACAATGAGCAGTTCTTC.

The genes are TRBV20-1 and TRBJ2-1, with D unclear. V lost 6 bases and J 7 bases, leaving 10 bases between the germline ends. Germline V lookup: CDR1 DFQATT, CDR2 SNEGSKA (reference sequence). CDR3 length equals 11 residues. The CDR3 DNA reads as TGCAGTGCGTCAACGGAAAATGAGCAGTTCTTC. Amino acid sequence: CSASTENEQFF.

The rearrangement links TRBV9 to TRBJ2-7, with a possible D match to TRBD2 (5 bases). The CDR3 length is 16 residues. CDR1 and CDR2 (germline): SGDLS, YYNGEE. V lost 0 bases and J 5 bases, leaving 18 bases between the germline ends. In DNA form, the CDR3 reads TGTGCCAGCAGCGTAGATGGACTCCCCGGGGTCGACGAGCAGTACTTC. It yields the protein CASSVDGLPGVDEQYF.

CDR3 amino acids: CASSLGSGVTEAFF. In DNA form, the CDR3 reads TGTGCCAGCAGCTTAGGGTCAGGGGTCACTGAAGCTTTCTTT. V gene TRBV7-2 combines with J gene TRBJ1-1, with a tentative D call TRBD1 (6 bases). The CDR3 spans 14 residues. Germline lookup yields CDR1 SGHTA and CDR2 FQGNSA. The V gene lost 1 base and the J gene lost 4 bases, with 10 bases spanning the gap. Using reference TRBV7-2 and TRBJ1-1 for the parts outside the CDR3, the full variable domain is GAGVSQSPSNKVTEKGKDVELRCDPISGHTALYWYRQSLGQGLEFLIYFQGNSAPDKSGLPSDRFSAERTGGSVSTLTIQRTQQEDSAVYLCASSLGSGVTEAFFGQGTRLTVV.

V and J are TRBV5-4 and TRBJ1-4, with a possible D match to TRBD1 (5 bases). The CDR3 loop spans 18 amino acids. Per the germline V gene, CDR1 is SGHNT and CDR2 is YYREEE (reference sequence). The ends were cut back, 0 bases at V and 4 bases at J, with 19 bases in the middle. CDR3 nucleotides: TGTGCCAGCAGCTTGGGTTTGGGTCGAGTCAGGGATAATGAAAAACTGTTTTTT. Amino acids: CASSLGLGRVRDNEKLFF.

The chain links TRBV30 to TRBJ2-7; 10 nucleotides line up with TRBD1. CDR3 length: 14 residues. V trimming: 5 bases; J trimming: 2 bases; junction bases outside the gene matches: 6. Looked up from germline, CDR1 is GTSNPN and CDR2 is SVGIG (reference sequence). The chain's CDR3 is CAWGTGDPPYEQYF. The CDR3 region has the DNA TGTGCCTGGGGGACAGGGGACCCTCCCTACGAGCAGTACTTC. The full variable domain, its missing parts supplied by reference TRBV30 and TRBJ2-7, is SQTIHQWPATLVQPVGSPLSLECTVEGTSNPNLYWYRQAAGRGLQLLFYSVGIGQISSEVPQNLSASRPQDRQFILSSKKLLLSDSGFYLCAWGTGDPPYEQYFGPGTRLTVT.

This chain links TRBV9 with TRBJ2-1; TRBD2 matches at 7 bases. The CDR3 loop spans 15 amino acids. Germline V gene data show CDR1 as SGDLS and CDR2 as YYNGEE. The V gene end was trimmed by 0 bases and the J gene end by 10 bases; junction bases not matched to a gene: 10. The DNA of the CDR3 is TGTGCCAGCAGCGTAGGAGTAGCGGGCGGGTCCGAGCAGTTCTTC. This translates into CASSVGVAGGSEQFF.

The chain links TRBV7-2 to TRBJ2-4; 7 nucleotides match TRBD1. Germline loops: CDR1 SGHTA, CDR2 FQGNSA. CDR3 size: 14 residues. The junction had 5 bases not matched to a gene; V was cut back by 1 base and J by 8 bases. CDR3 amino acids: CASSLDRGSDIQYF. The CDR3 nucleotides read TGTGCCAGCAGCTTAGACAGGGGAAGTGACATTCAGTACTTC.

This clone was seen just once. In DNA, the CDR3 is TGCGCCAGCAGCTTCCCTACAGGGTACCCTGGCTACACCTTC. Its translation: CASSFPTGYPGYTF. The chain combines TRBV5-1 with TRBJ1-2; a weak D match, TRBD1 (6 bases). The length of the CDR3 is 14 residues. Between the trimmed V and J ends, which lost 2 bases and 7 bases, there was a span of 15 bases. Germline lookup yields CDR1 SGHRS and CDR2 YFSETQ.

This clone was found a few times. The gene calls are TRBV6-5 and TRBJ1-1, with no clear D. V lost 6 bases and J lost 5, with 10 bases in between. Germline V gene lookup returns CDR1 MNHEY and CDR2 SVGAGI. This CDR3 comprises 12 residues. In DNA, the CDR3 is TGTGCCAGCAGCGACGCGGGGACTGAAGCTTTCTTT. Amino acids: CASSDAGTEAFF.

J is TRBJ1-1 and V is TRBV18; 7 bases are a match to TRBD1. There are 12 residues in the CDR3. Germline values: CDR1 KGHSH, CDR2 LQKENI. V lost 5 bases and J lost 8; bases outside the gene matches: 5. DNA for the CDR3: TGTGCCAGCTCAGCGACAGGGTTGGAAGCTTTCTTT. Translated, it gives CASSATGLEAFF.